This is a list of T cell receptor beta chains from one sample in a study of T cell responses to AZD1222 COVID-19 vaccine. Libraries were prepared by immunoSEQ multiplex PCR; TCRdb keeps only in-frame clonotypes and omits some of them. The sample includes approximately 89,000 clones, 90% of them seen just once. The sequences come from peripheral blood, collected 28 days after the second AZD1222 dose. The receptors derive from an adult who received the AZD1222 COVID-19 vaccine. CDR3s include the opening cysteine and the closing phenylalanine or tryptophan. The D gene is left open where the match is weak. The size of a clone is reported for some rows only, either as once, few or many, or as a class for expanded clones.

size: .
D: TRBD1
J: TRBJ1-1
V: TRBV10-3
DNA: TGTGCCATCAGTGCCTCGACAGGGGGTTCTGAAGCTTTCTTT
CDR3: CAISASTGGSEAFF

size: once
D: .
J: TRBJ1-4
V: TRBV6-5
DNA: TGTGCCATAAATCCGGGGTCAACTAATGAAAAACTGTTTTTT
CDR3: CAINPGSTNEKLFF

size: .
D: .
J: TRBJ1-6
V: TRBV7-2
DNA: TGTGCCAGCAGCTTAGAGGGGTGGAATTCACCCCTCCACTTT
CDR3: CASSLEGWNSPLHF

size: .
D: .
J: TRBJ1-5
V: TRBV6-5
DNA: TGTGCCAGCAGCCCGGGAGGGGAAAGGAGTCAGCCCCAGCATTTT
CDR3: CASSPGGERSQPQHF

size: .
D: TRBD2
J: TRBJ2-1
V: TRBV9
DNA: TGTGCCAGCAGCGTAGGCACAGCGGGGGCGACCCGCACCTACAATGAGCAGTTCTTC
CDR3: CASSVGTAGATRTYNEQFF

size: .
D: .
J: TRBJ2-7
V: TRBV3-1/TRBV3-2
DNA: TGTGCCAGCAGCCAAAGAGGATCGGGTTACGAGCAGTACTTC
CDR3: CASSQRGSGYEQYF

size: once
D: .
J: TRBJ1-2
V: TRBV28
DNA: TGTGCCAGCAGTTTGCAGGGCGATAACTATGGCTACACCTTC
CDR3: CASSLQGDNYGYTF

size: .
D: .
J: TRBJ2-2
V: TRBV6-5
DNA: TGTGCCAGCAGCCTGGGGGTAAACACCGGGGAGCTGTTTTTT
CDR3: CASSLGVNTGELFF

size: once
D: .
J: TRBJ1-2
V: TRBV18
DNA: TGTGCCAGCTCCCGAAACTATGGCTACACCTTC
CDR3: CASSRNYGYTF

size: .
D: .
J: TRBJ1-1
V: TRBV5-4
DNA: TGTGCCAGCAGCTTAGGTCCAAACACTGAAGCTTTCTTT
CDR3: CASSLGPNTEAFF

size: .
D: .
J: TRBJ1-6
V: TRBV5-8
DNA: TGTGCCAGCAGCTTGTGGGGGATTAATTCACCCCTCCACTTT
CDR3: CASSLWGINSPLHF

size: .
D: TRBD1
J: TRBJ1-1
V: TRBV19
DNA: TGTGCCAGTAGTGCAGGACAGGGGCGCAACACTGAAGCTTTCTTT
CDR3: CASSAGQGRNTEAFF

size: few
D: TRBD1
J: TRBJ2-2
V: TRBV7-2
DNA: TGTGCCAGCAGCTTACTCACAGGGGTTGCCGGGGAGCTGTTTTTT
CDR3: CASSLLTGVAGELFF

size: .
D: TRBD1
J: TRBJ1-6
V: TRBV7-2
DNA: TGTGCCGCGGGGACAGCCTATAATTCACCCCTCCACTTT
CDR3: CAAGTAYNSPLHF

size: .
D: .
J: TRBJ1-1
V: TRBV5-5
DNA: TGTGCCAGCAGCTTGGAAAGGAAGAACACTGAAGCTTTCTTT
CDR3: CASSLERKNTEAFF

size: .
D: TRBD1
J: TRBJ1-6
V: TRBV28
DNA: TGTGCCAGCAGTCTCGGGACAGGGGATTCACCCCTCCACTTT
CDR3: CASSLGTGDSPLHF

size: .
D: .
J: TRBJ2-2
V: TRBV25-1
DNA: TGTGCCAGCAGTGATCGGCAGGTGAACACCGGGGAGCTGTTTTTT
CDR3: CASSDRQVNTGELFF

size: .
D: .
J: TRBJ1-3
V: TRBV16
DNA: TGTGCCAGCAGCCAATCGGTTCCCTCGGGAAACACCATATATTTT
CDR3: CASSQSVPSGNTIYF

size: .
D: .
J: TRBJ2-3
V: TRBV5-4
DNA: TGTGCCAGCAGCTTCGGGCTTAGCACAGATACGCAGTATTTT
CDR3: CASSFGLSTDTQYF

size: .
D: TRBD2
J: TRBJ2-1
V: TRBV24-1
DNA: TGTGCCACGGAGGCTAGCGGGGGGGGCCCCTACAATGAGCAGTTCTTC
CDR3: CATEASGGGPYNEQFF

size: once
D: .
J: TRBJ1-2
V: TRBV6-5
DNA: TGTGCCAGTAGACAGACCAACTATGGCTACACCTTC
CDR3: CASRQTNYGYTF

size: once
D: .
J: TRBJ2-7
V: TRBV5-1
DNA: TGCGCCAGCAGCTTGGTCAGGGGCCCGAACGAGCAGTACTTC
CDR3: CASSLVRGPNEQYF

size: .
D: .
J: TRBJ2-1
V: TRBV21-1
DNA: TGTGCCAGCAGCAGCCCTCGCGAGTTCTTC
CDR3: CASSSPREFF

size: .
D: .
J: TRBJ1-1
V: TRBV5-4
DNA: TGTGCCAGCAGCCCCCTTAAAGGGAAAACTGAAGCTTTCTTT
CDR3: CASSPLKGKTEAFF

size: .
D: TRBD2
J: TRBJ2-1
V: TRBV7-9
DNA: TGTGCCAGTTACCGCGGGGGGGCCATTAACAATGAGCAGTTCTTC
CDR3: CASYRGGAINNEQFF

size: few
D: TRBD1
J: TRBJ1-1
V: TRBV5-5
DNA: TGTGCCAGCAGCCCCGGGACAGCCTGGGTCACTGAAGCTTTCTTT
CDR3: CASSPGTAWVTEAFF

size: .
D: TRBD1
J: TRBJ1-2
V: TRBV19
DNA: TGTGCCAGTAGTAACCGCGGGGACAGCAATAACTATGGCTACACCTTC
CDR3: CASSNRGDSNNYGYTF

size: .
D: .
J: TRBJ1-2
V: TRBV20-1
DNA: TGCAGTGCTAGAGCGAGCTATGGCTACACCTTC
CDR3: CSARASYGYTF

size: .
D: TRBD2
J: TRBJ2-2
V: TRBV13
DNA: TGTGCCAGCAGCTCGGGGGGGCCCTCCGGGGAGCTGTTTTTT
CDR3: CASSSGGPSGELFF

size: .
D: .
J: TRBJ1-3
V: TRBV7-2
DNA: TGTGCCAGCAGACCCCCTGGGGTGTCCTCCGGAAACACCATATATTTT
CDR3: CASRPPGVSSGNTIYF

size: .
D: TRBD2
J: TRBJ2-3
V: TRBV9
DNA: TGTGCCAGCAGCGCGAGCGGGGGGGCAACAGATACGCAGTATTTT
CDR3: CASSASGGATDTQYF

size: .
D: TRBD1
J: TRBJ1-2
V: TRBV4-3
DNA: TGCGCCAGCAGACCGGGACAGGGTTCCTATGGCTACACCTTC
CDR3: CASRPGQGSYGYTF

size: .
D: .
J: TRBJ1-2
V: TRBV18
DNA: TGTGCCAGCTCACCGGTCCCCCGGGACGCATCCTCCGGGGGCTACACCTTC
CDR3: CASSPVPRDASSGGYTF

size: once
D: TRBD2
J: TRBJ2-3
V: TRBV5-5
DNA: TGTGCCAGCAGCCTGGGACTAGCGGCAACAGATACGCAGTATTTT
CDR3: CASSLGLAATDTQYF

size: .
D: TRBD1
J: TRBJ1-2
V: TRBV11-2
DNA: TGTGCCAGCAGCCGGGACAGGGTGAACCGTGGCTACACCTTC
CDR3: CASSRDRVNRGYTF

size: .
D: .
J: TRBJ1-2
V: TRBV3-1/TRBV3-2
DNA: TGTGCCAGCAGCCAACTGGGCACAACCTATGGCTACATCTTC
CDR3: CASSQLGTTYGYIF

size: .
D: TRBD1
J: TRBJ1-5
V: TRBV5-5
DNA: TGTGCCAGCAGCTTGAGAGCAGGGGGTGATAGCAATCAGCCCCAGCATTTT
CDR3: CASSLRAGGDSNQPQHF

size: .
D: .
J: TRBJ2-4
V: TRBV5-6
DNA: TGTGCCAGCACCTACGACCGGGGCGCCTTGGCCAAAAACATTCAGTACTTC
CDR3: CASTYDRGALAKNIQYF

size: .
D: .
J: TRBJ2-1
V: TRBV9
DNA: TGTGCCAGCAGCGTAGAGTCTGGCAGAATTTACTCCTACAATGAGCAGTTCTTC
CDR3: CASSVESGRIYSYNEQFF

size: .
D: .
J: TRBJ2-2
V: TRBV5-4
DNA: TGTGCCAGCAGCTTAGAATGGCCTGCGAACACCGGGGAGCTGTTTTTT
CDR3: CASSLEWPANTGELFF

size: .
D: TRBD1
J: TRBJ2-1
V: TRBV10-3
DNA: TGTGCCATCAGTGGGGGAGACAGGGGCTACAATGAGCAGTTCTTC
CDR3: CAISGGDRGYNEQFF

size: .
D: .
J: TRBJ2-3
V: TRBV24-1
DNA: TGTGCCACCAGTGATTTGAGTAGTTTAGATACGCAGTATTTT
CDR3: CATSDLSSLDTQYF

size: .
D: TRBD2
J: TRBJ2-3
V: TRBV5-1
DNA: TGCGCCAGCAGCTTGCAGCGGGGGGGCGGTGTAGATACGCAGTATTTT
CDR3: CASSLQRGGGVDTQYF

size: .
D: .
J: TRBJ1-5
V: TRBV7-2
DNA: TGTGCCAGCAGCCCCCATCGGGGTAGGGAGGAGCCCCAGCATTTT
CDR3: CASSPHRGREEPQHF

size: .
D: TRBD1
J: TRBJ1-4
V: TRBV4-3
DNA: TGCGCCAGCAGCCGCGACAGGGGTTCAAGTGAAAAACTGTTTTTT
CDR3: CASSRDRGSSEKLFF

size: .
D: .
J: TRBJ2-3
V: TRBV7-9
DNA: TGTGCCAGCAGCTTACCGGTAGGACAGTCCTCTAGCACAGATACGCAGTATTTT
CDR3: CASSLPVGQSSSTDTQYF

size: .
D: .
J: TRBJ1-6
V: TRBV9
DNA: TGTGCCAGCAGCGCCCAGGGTTCACCCCTCCACTTT
CDR3: CASSAQGSPLHF

size: .
D: .
J: TRBJ1-3
V: TRBV10-3
DNA: TGTGCCATCAGGGACACCGGGGGAGAAGGAAACACCATATATTTT
CDR3: CAIRDTGGEGNTIYF

size: .
D: .
J: TRBJ2-7
V: TRBV6-6
DNA: TGTGCCAGCAGTTACCAGGGTTCCTACGAGCAGTACTTC
CDR3: CASSYQGSYEQYF

size: .
D: .
J: TRBJ2-1
V: TRBV29-1
DNA: TGCAGCGCCGGATTGGGTTACAATGAGCAGTTCTTC
CDR3: CSAGLGYNEQFF

size: .
D: .
J: TRBJ1-5
V: TRBV16
DNA: TGTGCCAGCAGCCAGACAGCCCAGCCCCAGCATTTT
CDR3: CASSQTAQPQHF

size: .
D: .
J: TRBJ1-2
V: TRBV27
DNA: TGTGCCAGCAGTTTCAGGAGGGACCGAAACTATGGCTACACCTTC
CDR3: CASSFRRDRNYGYTF

size: once
D: .
J: TRBJ1-2
V: TRBV5-6
DNA: TGTGCCAGCAGCCGTCAGACAGCCATCTATGGCTACACCTTC
CDR3: CASSRQTAIYGYTF

size: .
D: .
J: TRBJ1-2
V: TRBV12-3/TRBV12-4
DNA: TGTGCCAGCAGTTGGGACTGGCCGGGAGGCTACACCTTC
CDR3: CASSWDWPGGYTF

size: .
D: .
J: TRBJ2-5
V: TRBV6-2/TRBV6-3
DNA: TGTGCCAGCAGTTTAGGGGAGACCCAGTACTTC
CDR3: CASSLGETQYF

size: .
D: .
J: TRBJ1-4
V: TRBV3-1/TRBV3-2
DNA: TGTGCCAGCAGCCTACGGACCACAACTAATGAAAAACTGTTTTTT
CDR3: CASSLRTTTNEKLFF

size: .
D: .
J: TRBJ1-1
V: TRBV5-1
DNA: TGCGCCAGCACGCCCGGGAGCATGAACACTGAAGCTTTCTTT
CDR3: CASTPGSMNTEAFF

size: once
D: .
J: TRBJ1-5
V: TRBV7-8
DNA: TGTGCCAGCAGCGTGGACGGTAGCAATCAGCCCCAGCATTTT
CDR3: CASSVDGSNQPQHF